This TCR beta chain stems from a study of lymphopenia after photon versus proton radiotherapy. As regards this clone: Its antigen is still unknown.

Sequencing used immunoSEQ multiplex PCR; TCRdb keeps in-frame clones, though not all of them. The data show roughly 76,000 clones, roughly 92% seen once. Overall study findings and caveats: Better survival with proton therapy was suggested as possible, not demonstrated. Larger post-nadir TCR diversity loss correlated inversely with survival in deceased patients. After the lymphocyte nadir, photon-treated repertoires showed oligoclonal expansion, especially of CD8+ Temra cells. Relative stability marked proton patients; photon patients lost diversity and naive cells.

This CDR3 region has 11 residues. CDR1 and CDR2 (germline): MDHEN, SYDVKM. The germline V and J ends were trimmed by 6 bases and 8 bases, with 10 bases remaining between them. Source: peripheral blood, taken from a patient treated with photon-based radiotherapy. The sequence was collected from a woman between 35 and 50 years old with cholangiocarcinoma. The chain carries TRBV28 and TRBJ1-2; tentatively, D is TRBD1 (5 bases). The CDR3, as DNA: TGTGCCAGCAGCGCAGGGCGCGGCTACACCTTC. Translation: CASSAGRGYTF.